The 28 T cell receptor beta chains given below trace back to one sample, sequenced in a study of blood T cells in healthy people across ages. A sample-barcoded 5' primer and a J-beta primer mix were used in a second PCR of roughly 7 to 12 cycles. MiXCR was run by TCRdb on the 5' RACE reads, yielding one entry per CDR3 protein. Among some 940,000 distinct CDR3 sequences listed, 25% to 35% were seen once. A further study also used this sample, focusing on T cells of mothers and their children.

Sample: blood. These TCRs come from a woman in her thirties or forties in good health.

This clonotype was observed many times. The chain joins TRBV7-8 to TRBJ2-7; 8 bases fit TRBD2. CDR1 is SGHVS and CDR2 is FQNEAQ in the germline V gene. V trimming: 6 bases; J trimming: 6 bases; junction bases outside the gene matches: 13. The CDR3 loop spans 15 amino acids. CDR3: CASRPGGAGLGEQYF. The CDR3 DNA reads TGTGCCAGCAGGCCGGGGGGGGCAGGGCTCGGCGAGCAGTACTTC.

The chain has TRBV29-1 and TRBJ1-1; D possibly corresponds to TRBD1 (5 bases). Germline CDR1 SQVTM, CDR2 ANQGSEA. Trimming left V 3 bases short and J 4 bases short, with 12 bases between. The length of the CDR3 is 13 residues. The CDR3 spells CSVEGGGVTEAFF. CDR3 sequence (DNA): TGCAGCGTTGAGGGAGGAGGGGTCACTGAAGCTTTCTTT.

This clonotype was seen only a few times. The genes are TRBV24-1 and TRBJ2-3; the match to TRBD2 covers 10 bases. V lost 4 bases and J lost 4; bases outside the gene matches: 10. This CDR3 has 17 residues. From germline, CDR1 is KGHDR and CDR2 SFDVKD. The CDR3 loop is CATSDPALAGVADTQYF. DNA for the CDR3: TGTGCCACCAGTGACCCTGCGCTAGCGGGGGTCGCAGATACGCAGTATTTT.

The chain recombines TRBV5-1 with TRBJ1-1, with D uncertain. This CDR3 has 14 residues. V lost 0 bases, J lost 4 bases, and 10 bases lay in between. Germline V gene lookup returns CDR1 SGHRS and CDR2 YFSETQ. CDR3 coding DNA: TGCGCCAGCAGCTTGGAGTCCGTCGGCACTGAAGCTTTCTTT. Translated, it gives CASSLESVGTEAFF.

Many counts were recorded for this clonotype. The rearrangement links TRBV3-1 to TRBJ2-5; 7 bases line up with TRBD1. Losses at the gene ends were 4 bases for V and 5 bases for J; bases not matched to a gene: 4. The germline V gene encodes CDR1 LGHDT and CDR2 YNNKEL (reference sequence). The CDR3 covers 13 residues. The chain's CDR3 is CASSPTGIETQYF. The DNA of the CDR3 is TGTGCCAGCAGCCCGACAGGGATCGAGACCCAGTACTTC.

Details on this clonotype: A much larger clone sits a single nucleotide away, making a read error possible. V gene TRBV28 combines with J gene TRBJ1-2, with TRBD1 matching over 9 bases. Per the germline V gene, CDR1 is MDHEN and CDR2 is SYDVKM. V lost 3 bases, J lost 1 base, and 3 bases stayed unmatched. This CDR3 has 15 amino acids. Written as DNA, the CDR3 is TGTGCCAGCAGTTTTCTGGACAGGGGTAACTATGGCTACACCTTC. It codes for CASSFLDRGNYGYTF.

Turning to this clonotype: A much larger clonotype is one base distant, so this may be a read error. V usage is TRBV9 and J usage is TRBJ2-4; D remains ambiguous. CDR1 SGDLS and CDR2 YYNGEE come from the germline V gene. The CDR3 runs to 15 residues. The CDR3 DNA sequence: TGTGCCAGCGGCGTGGGGATGGGCGGATCCTACAAGCAGTACTTC. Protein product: CASGVGMGGSYKQYF.

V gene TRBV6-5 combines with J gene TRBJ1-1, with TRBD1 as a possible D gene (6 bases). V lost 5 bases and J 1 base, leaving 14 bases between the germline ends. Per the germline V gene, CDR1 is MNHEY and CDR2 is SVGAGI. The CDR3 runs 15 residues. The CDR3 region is CASSPRTVRNTEAFF. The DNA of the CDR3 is TGTGCCAGCAGTCCCCGGACAGTAAGGAACACTGAAGCTTTCTTT.

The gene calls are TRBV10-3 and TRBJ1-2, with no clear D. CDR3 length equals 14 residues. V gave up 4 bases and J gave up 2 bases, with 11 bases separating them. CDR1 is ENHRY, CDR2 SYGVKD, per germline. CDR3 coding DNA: TGTGCCATCAGTGGGCTAGGCAGGAACTATGGCTACACCTTC. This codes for CAISGLGRNYGYTF.

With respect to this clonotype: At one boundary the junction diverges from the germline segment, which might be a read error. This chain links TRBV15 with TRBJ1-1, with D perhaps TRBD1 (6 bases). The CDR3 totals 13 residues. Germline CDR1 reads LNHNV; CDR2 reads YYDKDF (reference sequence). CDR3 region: CAASRGMNTEAFF. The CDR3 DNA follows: TGTGCCGCCAGCAGGGGAATGAACACTGAAGCTTTCTTT. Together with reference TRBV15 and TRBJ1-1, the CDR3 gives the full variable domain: DAMVIQNPRYQVTQFGKPVTLSCSQTLNHNVMYWYQQKSSQAPKLLFHYYDKDFNNEADTPDNFQSRRPNTSFCFLDIRSPGLGDTAMYLCAASRGMNTEAFFGQGTRLTVV.

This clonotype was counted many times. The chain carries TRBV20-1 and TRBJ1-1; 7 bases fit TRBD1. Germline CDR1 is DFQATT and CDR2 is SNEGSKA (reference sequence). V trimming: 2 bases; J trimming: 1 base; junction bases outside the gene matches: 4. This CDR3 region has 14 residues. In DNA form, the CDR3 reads TGCAGTGCTAGATCGAGACAGGGGAACACTGAAGCTTTCTTT. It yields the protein CSARSRQGNTEAFF.

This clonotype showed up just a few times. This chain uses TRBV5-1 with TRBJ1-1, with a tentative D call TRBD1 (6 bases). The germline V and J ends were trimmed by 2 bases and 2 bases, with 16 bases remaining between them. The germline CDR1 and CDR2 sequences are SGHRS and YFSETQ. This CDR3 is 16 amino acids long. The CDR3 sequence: CASSFQAGVRNTEAFF. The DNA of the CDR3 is TGCGCCAGCAGCTTCCAGGCAGGGGTCAGAAACACTGAAGCTTTCTTT.

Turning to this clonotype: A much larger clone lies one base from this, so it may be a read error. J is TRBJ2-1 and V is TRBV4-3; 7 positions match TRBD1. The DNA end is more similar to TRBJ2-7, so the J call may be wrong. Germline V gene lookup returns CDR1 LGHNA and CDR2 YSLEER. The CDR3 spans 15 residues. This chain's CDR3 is CASSVERTGPFQQYF. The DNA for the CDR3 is TGCGCCAGCAGTGTAGAGAGGACAGGACCCTTCCAGCAGTACTTC.

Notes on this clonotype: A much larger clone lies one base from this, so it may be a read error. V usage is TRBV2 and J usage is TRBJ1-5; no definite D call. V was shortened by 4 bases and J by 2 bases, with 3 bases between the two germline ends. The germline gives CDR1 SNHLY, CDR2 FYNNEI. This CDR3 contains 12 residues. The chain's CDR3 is CASSVGNQPQHF. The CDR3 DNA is TGTGCCAGCAGTGTTGGCAATCAGCCCCAGCATTTT.

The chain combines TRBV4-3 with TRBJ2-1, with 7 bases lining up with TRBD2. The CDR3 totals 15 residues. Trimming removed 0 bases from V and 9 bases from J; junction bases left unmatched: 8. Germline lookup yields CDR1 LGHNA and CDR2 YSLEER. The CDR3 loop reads CASSQDGSGGSEQFF. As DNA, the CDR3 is TGCGCCAGCAGCCAAGATGGGTCGGGGGGTTCTGAGCAGTTCTTC.

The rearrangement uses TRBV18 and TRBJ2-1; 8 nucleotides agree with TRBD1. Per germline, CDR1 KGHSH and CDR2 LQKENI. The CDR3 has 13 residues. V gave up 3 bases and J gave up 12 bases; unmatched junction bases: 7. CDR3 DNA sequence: TGTGCCAGCTCACCGGGACAGGCCCAGGGGCAGTTCTTC. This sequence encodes CASSPGQAQGQFF.

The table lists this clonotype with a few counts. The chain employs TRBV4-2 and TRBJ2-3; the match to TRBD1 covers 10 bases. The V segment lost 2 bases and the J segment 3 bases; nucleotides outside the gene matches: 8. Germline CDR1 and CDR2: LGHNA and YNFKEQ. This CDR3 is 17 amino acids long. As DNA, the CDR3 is TGTGCCAGCAGCCAACCCTGGGACAGGGGACGGACAGATACGCAGTATTTT. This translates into CASSQPWDRGRTDTQYF.

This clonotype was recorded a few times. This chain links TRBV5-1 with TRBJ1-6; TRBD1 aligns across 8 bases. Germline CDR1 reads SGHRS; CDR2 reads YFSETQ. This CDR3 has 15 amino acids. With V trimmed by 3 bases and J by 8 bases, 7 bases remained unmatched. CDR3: CASSSRTGNDSPLHF. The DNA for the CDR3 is TGCGCCAGCAGCTCCCGGACAGGGAATGATTCACCCCTCCACTTT.

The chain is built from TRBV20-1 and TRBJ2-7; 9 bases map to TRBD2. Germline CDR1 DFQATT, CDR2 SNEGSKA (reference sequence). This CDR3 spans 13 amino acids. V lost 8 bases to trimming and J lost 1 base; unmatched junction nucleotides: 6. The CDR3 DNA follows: TGCAGTCCGGGGCTAGCGGGATCCTACGAGCAGTACTTC. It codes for CSPGLAGSYEQYF.

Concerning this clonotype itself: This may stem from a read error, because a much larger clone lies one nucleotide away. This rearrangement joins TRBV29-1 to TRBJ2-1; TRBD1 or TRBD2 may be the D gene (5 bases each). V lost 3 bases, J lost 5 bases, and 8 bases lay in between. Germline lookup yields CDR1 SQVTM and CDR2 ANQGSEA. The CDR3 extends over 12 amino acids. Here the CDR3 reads CSVERGNNEQFF. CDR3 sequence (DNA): TGCAGCGTTGAGAGGGGTAACAATGAGCAGTTCTTC.

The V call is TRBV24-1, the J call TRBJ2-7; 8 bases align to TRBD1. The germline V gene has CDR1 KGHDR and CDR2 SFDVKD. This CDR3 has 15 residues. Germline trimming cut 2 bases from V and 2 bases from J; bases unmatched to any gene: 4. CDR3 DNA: TGTGCCACCAGTGATTCTGGCAGGGGGCCCTACGAGCAGTACTTC. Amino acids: CATSDSGRGPYEQYF.

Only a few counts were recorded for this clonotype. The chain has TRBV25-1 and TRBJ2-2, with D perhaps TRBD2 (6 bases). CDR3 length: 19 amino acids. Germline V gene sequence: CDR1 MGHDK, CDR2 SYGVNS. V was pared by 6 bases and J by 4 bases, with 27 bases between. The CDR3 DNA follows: TGTGCCAGCAGCGATCCACACCCAAACCGGCTAGCGCCCACCGGGGAGCTGTTTTTT. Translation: CASSDPHPNRLAPTGELFF.

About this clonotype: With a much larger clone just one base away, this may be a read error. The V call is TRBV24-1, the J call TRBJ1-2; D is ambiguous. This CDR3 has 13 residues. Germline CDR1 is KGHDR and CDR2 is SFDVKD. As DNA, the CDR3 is TGTGCCTCCAGTCGTTTTGCTAACTATGGCTACACCTTC. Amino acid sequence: CASSRFANYGYTF.

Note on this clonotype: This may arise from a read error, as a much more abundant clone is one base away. For the CDR3, the DNA is TGTGCCAGCAGAAAGTGGGGCTCCCACGATGAGCAGTTCTTC. Encoded protein: CASRKWGSHDEQFF. The rearrangement links TRBV7-2 to TRBJ2-1; a possible D gene is TRBD1 (5 bases). This CDR3 region has 14 residues. Germline V gene lookup returns CDR1 SGHTA and CDR2 FQGNSA. The V end lost 6 bases, the J end lost 8 bases, and 17 bases lay between the germline ends.

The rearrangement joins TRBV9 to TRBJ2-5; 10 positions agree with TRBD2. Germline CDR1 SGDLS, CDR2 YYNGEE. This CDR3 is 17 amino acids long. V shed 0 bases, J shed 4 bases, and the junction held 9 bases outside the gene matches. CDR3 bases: TGTGCCAGCAGCGTAGCTTCGAGCGGGGGGGCTTTAGAGACCCAGTACTTC. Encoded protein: CASSVASSGGALETQYF.

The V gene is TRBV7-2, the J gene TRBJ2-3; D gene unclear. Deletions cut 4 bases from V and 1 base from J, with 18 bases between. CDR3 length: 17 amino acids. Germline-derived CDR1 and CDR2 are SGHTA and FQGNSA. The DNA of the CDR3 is TGTGCCAGCAGCTCGCGCCGGGCCGCAAGCGGCACAGATACGCAGTATTTT. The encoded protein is CASSSRRAASGTDTQYF. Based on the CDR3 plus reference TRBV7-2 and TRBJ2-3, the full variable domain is GAGVSQSPSNKVTEKGKDVELRCDPISGHTALYWYRQSLGQGLEFLIYFQGNSAPDKSGLPSDRFSAERTGGSVSTLTIQRTQQEDSAVYLCASSSRRAASGTDTQYFGPGTRLTVL.

CDR3 bases: TGTGCCAGCAGCACATCAGGAGTCACGCAGTATTTT. Residues: CASSTSGVTQYF. V and J are TRBV12-3 or TRBV12-4 and TRBJ2-3; D remains ambiguous. The CDR3 has 12 residues. Trimming stripped 6 bases from V and 9 bases from J, with 13 bases between.

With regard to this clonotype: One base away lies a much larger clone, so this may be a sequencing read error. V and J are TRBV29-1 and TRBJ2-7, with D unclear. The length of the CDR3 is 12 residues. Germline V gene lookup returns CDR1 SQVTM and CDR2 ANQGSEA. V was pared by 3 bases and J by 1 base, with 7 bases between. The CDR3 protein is CSVDDPSYEQYF. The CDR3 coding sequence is TGCAGCGTTGATGACCCATCCTACGAGCAGTACTTC.